The sequence of this T cell receptor (beta chain) was determined in a study of blood T cell repertoires in COVID-19. Study in general: COVID-19 samples collected from the United States, Italy and Spain covered acute and convalescent phases. In each case, the material was cDNA or gDNA derived from T cells, B-cell-depleted T cells, or PBMCs.

The CDR3 covers 14 residues. Trimming cost V 7 bases and J 2 bases, with 15 bases left between them. Germline-derived CDR1 and CDR2 are MDHEN and SYDVKM. Per the original data handling: Reference gene primer amplification gave estimated nucleated cell counts. Profiling relied on immunoSEQ multiplex PCR, and the TCRdb table lists in-frame clones only, not all of them. V, J and clone size were drawn from that table, and D and trimming were deduced from the DNA. The sample has approximately 170,000 clones, about 89% seen once. The source material was peripheral blood. The source is a man aged 18 to 29 who had recovered from COVID-19. The rearrangement uses TRBV28 and TRBJ2-7; maybe TRBD1 (6 bases). CDR3: CASKGQTLTYEQYF. CDR3 coding DNA: TGTGCCAGCAAAGGACAGACATTGACCTACGAGCAGTACTTC.